The 11 T cell receptor beta chains presented below share a single source sample, sequenced in a study of radiation and T cells in renal cell carcinoma. Sequenced by immunoSEQ multiplex PCR; TCRdb stores in-frame clones only, minus some. The sample carries about 23,000 clones, around half recorded once. As to treatment: treatment-naive control, cytoreductive nephrectomy. Sequences were derived from tumor tissue, sampled from a patient whose treatment was nephrectomy without radiotherapy. All receptors derive from a human donor with renal cell carcinoma.

The chain carries TRBV2 and TRBJ2-1; 8 bases line up with TRBD2. V lost 6 bases to trimming and J lost 5 bases; unmatched junction nucleotides: 9. This CDR3 has 15 amino acids. Germline V gives CDR1 SNHLY, CDR2 FYNNEI. The CDR3 protein is CASSGTGLGNNEQFF. CDR3 sequence (DNA): TGTGCCAGCAGCGGAACGGGACTAGGTAACAATGAGCAGTTCTTC.

V usage is TRBV19 and J usage is TRBJ1-4; D unclear. The CDR3 has 13 residues. The ends were cut back, 9 bases at V and 12 bases at J, with 20 bases in the middle. In germline, CDR1 is LNHDA, CDR2 SQIVND (reference sequence). The CDR3: CASSTGPISQLFF. CDR3 in DNA: TGTGCCAGCAGCACGGGCCCCATTTCCCAACTGTTTTTT.

The CDR3 reads CASSRTVNTEAFF. Here the CDR3 DNA reads TGTGCCAGCAGTCGGACAGTGAACACTGAAGCTTTCTTT. The genes are TRBV7-7 and TRBJ1-1; possibly TRBD1 for D (6 bases). Per the germline V gene, CDR1 is SSHAT and CDR2 is FNYEAQ (reference sequence). The CDR3 consists of 13 residues. V shed 6 bases and J shed 0 bases, with 8 bases lying between them.

J is TRBJ2-5 and V is TRBV27; D possibly corresponds to TRBD2 (5 bases). With 3 bases removed from V and 4 bases from J, the gap between germline ends came to 9 bases. The CDR3 length is 13 residues. Germline assignment: CDR1 MNHEY and CDR2 SMNVEV (reference sequence). This chain's CDR3 is CASSFREGETQYF. The CDR3 DNA sequence: TGTGCCAGCAGTTTTCGGGAAGGAGAGACCCAGTACTTC.

The gene calls are TRBV6-1 and TRBJ2-7, with a possible D match to TRBD2 (6 bases). V lost 0 bases, J lost 3 bases, and 12 bases lay in between. Per germline, CDR1 MNHNS and CDR2 SASEGT. The CDR3 has 15 amino acids. The CDR3 DNA sequence: TGTGCCAGCAGTGAAGCTTTAGACGGGAGCTACGAGCAGTACTTC. Its protein product is CASSEALDGSYEQYF.

This clone was detected only once. The V gene is TRBV10-2, the J gene TRBJ2-2; tentative D call: TRBD2 (5 bases). The CDR3 length is 14 residues. The V end was cut by 8 bases, the J end by 0 bases, with 10 bases between. Germline V gives CDR1 WSHSY, CDR2 SAAADI. CDR3 region: CASRPGTNTGELFF. In DNA, the CDR3 is TGCGCCAGCCGGCCGGGGACGAACACCGGGGAGCTGTTTTTT.

This clone came up a few times. Within the sample, other DNA sequences also encode this same CDR3. This chain links TRBV20-1 with TRBJ2-1, with D hard to call. In germline, CDR1 is DFQATT, CDR2 SNEGSKA (reference sequence). The CDR3 runs to 10 residues. V was shortened by 6 bases and J by 6 bases, with 6 bases between the two germline ends. CDR3 in amino acids: CSAAANEQFF. DNA of the CDR3: TGCAGTGCCGCGGCCAATGAGCAGTTCTTC.

The V gene is TRBV7-9, the J gene TRBJ1-1; D is possibly TRBD1 (5 bases). The V end lost 2 bases, the J end lost 1 base, and 14 bases lay between the germline ends. This CDR3 is 16 amino acids long. Germline assignment: CDR1 SEHNR and CDR2 FQNEAQ (reference sequence). The CDR3 DNA follows: TGTGCCAGCAGCTTATTATCGGGGGGTAAGAACACTGAAGCTTTCTTT. This encodes CASSLLSGGKNTEAFF.

The chain couples TRBV5-1 to TRBJ2-3, with D possibly TRBD2 on 6 matching bases. The CDR3 totals 16 residues. V gave up 0 bases and J gave up 0 bases, with 11 bases separating them. In germline, CDR1 is SGHRS, CDR2 YFSETQ. The CDR3 reads CASSLGNSGSTDTQYF. The CDR3 bases are TGCGCCAGCAGCTTGGGAAATAGCGGTAGCACAGATACGCAGTATTTT.

This chain joins TRBV9 and TRBJ2-1, with a tentative D call TRBD1 (6 bases). V gave up 2 bases and J gave up 9 bases, with 18 bases separating them. This CDR3 contains 15 residues. CDR1 is SGDLS, CDR2 YYNGEE, per germline. The CDR3, as DNA: TGTGCCAGCAGCGTCGGACCAGGGGCTACAGGTGAGCAGTTCTTC. Translated, it gives CASSVGPGATGEQFF.

V gene TRBV7-9 combines with J gene TRBJ2-1, with 11 bases identical to TRBD2. This CDR3 is 14 amino acids long. Trimming at V came to 5 bases and at J to 6 bases, leaving 3 bases not matched to a gene. The germline gives CDR1 SEHNR, CDR2 FQNEAQ (reference sequence). The CDR3 sequence is CASSPSGGTNEQFF. The CDR3 nucleotides are TGTGCCAGCAGCCCTAGCGGGGGGACCAATGAGCAGTTCTTC.